This T cell receptor beta chain was documented in a study of blood T cells in healthy people across ages (dated by TCRdb to 2015 to 2017). About the full investigation: In model experiments, template switching captured about one uniquely barcoded TCR beta cDNA molecule for every two T cells. To avoid experimental bias, donors of different ages were spread randomly across the sequencing lanes. The study analyzed two additional independent replicas of 1 million unique cDNA reads from the same blood draw for two donors, one aged 18 to 30 and one aged 80 or older. The study measured age-related changes in TCR beta repertoire diversity using deep sequencing normalized with unique cDNA molecular identifiers. The donors were split into four age groups: young (average 16 years), middle-aged (39), aged (approximately 60) and long-lived (82).

The protocol used for the library was 5' RACE. Sequenced on an Illumina HiSeq 2500. The second PCR ran for roughly 7 to 11 cycles and used a J-beta primer mix along with a sample-barcoded 5' primer. A template-switch 5' adaptor carrying 12 random nucleotides introduced a unique molecular identifier onto each TCR beta cDNA molecule. At least 2.5 million CDR3-containing paired-end reads were obtained from each sample. All of the RNA was converted into first-strand cDNA using the Mint cDNA synthesis kit, with a TRBC-specific oligonucleotide serving as the primer. After uracil-DNA glycosylase treatment, a first 18-cycle PCR used universal primers M1SS and BC2_uni_R on all cDNA. The authors' pipeline ran thus. Each sample was normalized by randomly selecting 1 million high-quality reads, each carrying a distinct molecular identifier. Instead of being binned into consensus sequences, reads that shared molecular identifiers were thrown out. MiTCR, set to a Q25 quality threshold and the strictest error-elimination algorithm, was used for CDR3 identification, clonotype clustering and error correction. A nonparametric unseen species model with Euler transformation was used to estimate a lower bound on total TCR beta diversity. TCRdb passed the public sequencing reads through fastp at Q25 and MiXCR, retaining productive beta sequences. Records with the same CDR3 protein are collapsed into one entry carrying the most frequent genes and DNA. These V and J calls are TCRdb output, not the study's own analysis. This sample is represented by around 580,000 distinct CDR3 sequences; roughly 43% of them were singletons. The ten biggest clones cover 20% to 25% of the sample.

Results and caveats for the whole study, not just this receptor: As age increased, observed TCR beta diversity per million T cells dropped in a roughly linear way, and a significant reduction was already evident by age around 41. The CMV infection status of donors was not known, potentially confounding age-related changes in expanded clonotypes. Since profiling was done on bulk unsorted PBMCs, naive and antigen-experienced compartments could not be conclusively compared. Estimates of total diversity based on one million sequenced T cells were considered lower bounds and underestimates. Observed TCR beta diversity correlated strongly with the percentage of naive T cells measured by flow cytometry. Compared with the aged group, the long-lived group had more naive CD4+ T cells, fewer expanded clones and increased TCR diversity, suggesting age selection.

Donors were 35 to 40 systemically healthy Caucasian individuals from Russia aged roughly 6 to 90 years. About 9.8 milliliters of peripheral blood were drawn from each donor into EDTA-treated Vacutainer tubes. PBMCs were isolated by Ficoll-Paque density-gradient centrifugation, with at least 7 million obtained per sample. Total RNA, at least 6 micrograms per sample, was extracted from PBMCs with Trizol reagent. The percentages of naive CD45RAhigh/CD27high T cells were determined by flow cytometry on a PBMC aliquot from every donor. As to this clonotype: What antigen it recognizes has not been identified. Base qualities are missing; no much larger clone stands one base away.

Spanning cysteine to phenylalanine, the CDR3 consists of 14 amino acids. CDR3 DNA only is kept here, 42 bases in frame from base 1. Relative to germline, V is missing 6 bases and J is missing 0 bases, with 4 bases of the junction outside any gene match. For CDR1 and CDR2, the germline V gene (reference sequence) lists DFQATT and SNEGSKA. Sample: blood. The sequence came from a man older than 75 in good health. This chain is built from TRBV20-1 and TRBJ2-2; TRBD2 matches 7 bases in the middle. The nucleotide sequence is given as TGCAGTGCGGCTGGACTAGCGAACACCGGGGAGCTGTTTTTT. Its coded protein is CSAAGLANTGELFF.